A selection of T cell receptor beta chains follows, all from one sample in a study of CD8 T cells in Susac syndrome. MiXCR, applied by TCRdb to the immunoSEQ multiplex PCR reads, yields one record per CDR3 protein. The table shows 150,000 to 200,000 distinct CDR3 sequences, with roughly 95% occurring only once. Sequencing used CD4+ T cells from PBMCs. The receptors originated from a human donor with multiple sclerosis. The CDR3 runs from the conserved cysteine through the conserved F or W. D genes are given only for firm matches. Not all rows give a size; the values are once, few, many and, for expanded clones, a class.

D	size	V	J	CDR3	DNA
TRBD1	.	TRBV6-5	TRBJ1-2	CASQDGTGYYGYTF	TGTGCCAGCCAGGACGGGACAGGGTACTATGGCTACACCTTC
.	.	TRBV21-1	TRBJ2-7	CATSRGYEQYF	TGTGCCACCTCTAGGGGCTACGAGCAGTACTTC
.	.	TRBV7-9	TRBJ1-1	CASSLEYSSTEAFF	TGTGCCAGCAGCTTAGAGTATAGTAGCACTGAAGCTTTCTTT
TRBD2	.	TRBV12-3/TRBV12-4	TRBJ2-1	CASSGLADNGPYNEQFF	TGTGCCAGCAGTGGGCTAGCGGATAATGGCCCCTACAATGAGCAGTTCTTC
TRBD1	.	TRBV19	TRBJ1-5	CASSTGQEGGQPQHF	TGTGCCAGTAGTACAGGACAGGAGGGAGGTCAGCCCCAGCATTTT
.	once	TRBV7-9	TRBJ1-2	CASSLEGFYGYTF	TGTGCCAGCAGCTTAGAGGGATTTTATGGCTACACCTTC
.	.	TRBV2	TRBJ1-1	CASSENGGTEAFF	TGTGCCAGCAGTGAGAATGGGGGCACTGAAGCTTTCTTT
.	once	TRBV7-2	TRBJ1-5	CASSRFLGSNQPQHF	TGTGCCAGCAGCAGGTTTTTGGGAAGCAATCAGCCCCAGCATTTT
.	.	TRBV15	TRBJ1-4	CATSRVGEKLFF	TGTGCCACCAGCAGAGTGGGAGAAAAACTGTTTTTT
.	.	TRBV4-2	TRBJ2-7	CASSQEQLLYEQYF	TGTGCCAGCAGCCAAGAGCAGTTACTTTACGAGCAGTACTTC
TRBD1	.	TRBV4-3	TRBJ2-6	CASSQVPGQGVSGANVLTF	TGCGCCAGCAGCCAAGTACCGGGACAGGGTGTCTCTGGGGCCAACGTCCTGACTTTC
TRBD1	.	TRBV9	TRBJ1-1	CASSRQGPTMNTEAFF	TGTGCCAGCAGCAGACAGGGCCCTACCATGAACACTGAAGCTTTCTTT
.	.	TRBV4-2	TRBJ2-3	CASSQETTAYRDTQYF	TGTGCCAGCAGCCAAGAAACCACGGCTTATCGAGATACGCAGTATTTT
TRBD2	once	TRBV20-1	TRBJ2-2	CSATRSGLALGGELFF	TGCAGTGCTACAAGATCGGGACTAGCCTTGGGCGGGGAGCTGTTTTTT
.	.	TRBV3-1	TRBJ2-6	CASSQWTRGGANVLTF	TGTGCCAGCAGCCAATGGACAAGAGGAGGGGCCAACGTCCTGACTTTC
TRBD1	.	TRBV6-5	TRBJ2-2	CASSRPDRGGELFF	TGTGCCAGCAGCCGCCCCGACAGGGGCGGGGAGCTGTTTTTT